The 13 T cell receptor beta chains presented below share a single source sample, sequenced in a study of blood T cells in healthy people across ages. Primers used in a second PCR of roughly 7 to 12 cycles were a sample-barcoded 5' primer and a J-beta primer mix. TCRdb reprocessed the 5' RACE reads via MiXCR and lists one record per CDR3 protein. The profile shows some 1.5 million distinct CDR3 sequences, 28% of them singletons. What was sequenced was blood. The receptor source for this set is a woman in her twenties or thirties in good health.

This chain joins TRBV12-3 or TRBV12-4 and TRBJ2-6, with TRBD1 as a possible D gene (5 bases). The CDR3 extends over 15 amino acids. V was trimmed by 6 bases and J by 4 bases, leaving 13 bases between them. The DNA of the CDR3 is TGTGCCAGCAGCCTTTTGACAGCCGGGGCCAACGTCCTGACTTTC. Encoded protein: CASSLLTAGANVLTF.

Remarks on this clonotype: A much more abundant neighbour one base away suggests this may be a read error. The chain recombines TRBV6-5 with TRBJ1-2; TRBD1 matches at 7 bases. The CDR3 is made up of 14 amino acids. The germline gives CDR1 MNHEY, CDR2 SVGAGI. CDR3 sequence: CACSSPTGDYDYTF. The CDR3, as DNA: TGTGCCTGCAGTTCCCCAACAGGGGACTATGACTACACCTTC.

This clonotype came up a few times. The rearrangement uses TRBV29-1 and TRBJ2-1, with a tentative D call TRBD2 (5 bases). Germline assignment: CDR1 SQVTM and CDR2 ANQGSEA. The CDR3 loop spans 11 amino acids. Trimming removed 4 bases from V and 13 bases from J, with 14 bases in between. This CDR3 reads CSVASSQTQFF. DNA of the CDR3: TGCAGCGTTGCCTCTAGCCAAACACAGTTCTTC.

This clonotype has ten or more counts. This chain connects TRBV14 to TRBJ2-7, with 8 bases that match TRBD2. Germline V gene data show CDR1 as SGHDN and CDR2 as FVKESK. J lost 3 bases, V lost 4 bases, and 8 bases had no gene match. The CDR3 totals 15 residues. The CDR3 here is CASSPLGAGGYEQYF. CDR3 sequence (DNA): TGTGCCAGCAGCCCCTTGGGGGCGGGAGGCTACGAGCAGTACTTC.

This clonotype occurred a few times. This chain's CDR3 is CSAHRDGNMNTEAFF. Here the CDR3 DNA reads TGCAGTGCGCACCGGGACGGAAATATGAACACTGAAGCTTTCTTT. The V and J genes are TRBV20-1 and TRBJ1-1, with a tentative D call TRBD1 (5 bases). V lost 6 bases and J 0 bases, leaving 17 bases between the germline ends. This CDR3 has 15 amino acids. Germline CDR1 reads DFQATT; CDR2 reads SNEGSKA (reference sequence).

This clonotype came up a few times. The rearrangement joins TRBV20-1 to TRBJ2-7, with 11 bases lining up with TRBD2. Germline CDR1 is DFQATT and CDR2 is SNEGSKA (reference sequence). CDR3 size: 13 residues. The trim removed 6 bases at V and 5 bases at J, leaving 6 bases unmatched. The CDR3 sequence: CSAPTSGSDEQYF. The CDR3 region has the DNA TGCAGTGCACCAACTAGCGGGAGTGACGAGCAGTACTTC.

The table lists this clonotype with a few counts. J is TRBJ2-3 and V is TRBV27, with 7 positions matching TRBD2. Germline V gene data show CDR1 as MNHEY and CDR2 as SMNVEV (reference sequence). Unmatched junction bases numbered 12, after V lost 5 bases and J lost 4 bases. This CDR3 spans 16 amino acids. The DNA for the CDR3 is TGTGCCAGCAGTGACATTGGACTAGGGAAGTCAGATACGCAGTATTTT. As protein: CASSDIGLGKSDTQYF.

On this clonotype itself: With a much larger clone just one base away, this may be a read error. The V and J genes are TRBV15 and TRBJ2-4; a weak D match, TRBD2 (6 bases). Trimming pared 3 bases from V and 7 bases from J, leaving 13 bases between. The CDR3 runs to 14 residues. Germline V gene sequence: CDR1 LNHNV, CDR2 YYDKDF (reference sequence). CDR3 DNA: TGTGCCACCAGCAGCAGCGGAGGGAGTAACATTCAGTACTTC. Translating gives CATSSSGGSNIQYF.

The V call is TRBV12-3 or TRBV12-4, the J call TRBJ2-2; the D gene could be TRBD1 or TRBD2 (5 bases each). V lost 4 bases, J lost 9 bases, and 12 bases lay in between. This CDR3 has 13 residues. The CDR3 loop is CASSSGTPRELFF. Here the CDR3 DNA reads TGTGCCAGCAGTTCGGGGACCCCCCGGGAGCTGTTTTTT.

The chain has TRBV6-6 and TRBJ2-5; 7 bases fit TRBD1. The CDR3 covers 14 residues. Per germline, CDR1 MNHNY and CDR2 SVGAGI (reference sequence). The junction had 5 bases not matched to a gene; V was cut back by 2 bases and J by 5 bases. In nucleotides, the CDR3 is TGTGCCAGCAGTTACAGGGCAGGGGGTGAGACCCAGTACTTC. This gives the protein CASSYRAGGETQYF.

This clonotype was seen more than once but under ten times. Here the CDR3 DNA reads TGTGCCAGCAGCGCCGTCCCAAAGAGCTCCTACGAGCAGTACTTC. It is translated as CASSAVPKSSYEQYF. The gene calls are TRBV7-2 and TRBJ2-7; no clear D. The ends were cut back, 5 bases at V and 0 bases at J, with 14 bases in the middle. Germline CDR1 reads SGHTA; CDR2 reads FQGNSA. The CDR3 loop spans 15 amino acids.

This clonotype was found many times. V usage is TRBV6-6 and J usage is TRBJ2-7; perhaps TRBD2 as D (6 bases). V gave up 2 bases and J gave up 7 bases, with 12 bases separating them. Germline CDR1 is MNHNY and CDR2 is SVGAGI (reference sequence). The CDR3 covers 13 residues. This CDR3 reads CASSYAGTREQYF. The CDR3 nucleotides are TGTGCCAGCAGTTACGCGGGAACAAGGGAGCAGTACTTC.

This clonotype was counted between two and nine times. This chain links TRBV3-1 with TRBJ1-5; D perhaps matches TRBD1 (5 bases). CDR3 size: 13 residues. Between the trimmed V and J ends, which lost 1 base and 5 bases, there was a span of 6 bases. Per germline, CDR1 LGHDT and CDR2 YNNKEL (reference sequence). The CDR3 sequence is CASSQVGDQPQHF. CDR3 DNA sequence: TGTGCCAGCAGCCAAGTAGGGGATCAGCCCCAGCATTTT.